This T cell receptor (beta chain) emerged from a study of beta chain features in type 1 diabetes. Study findings and constraints: Across all four CD4+ subsets, people with type 1 diabetes showed modestly shorter TCRB CDR3s.

Germline assignment: CDR1 SGHTA and CDR2 FQGTGA. The CDR3 spans 17 residues. V gave up 1 base and J gave up 5 bases; unmatched junction bases: 8. Remarks on this clone: Its specificity is unknown.

Every bit of the isolated RNA underwent reverse transcription, so sequencing read expressed TCRB transcripts. Generated by immunoSEQ multiplex PCR, the TCRdb table keeps only in-frame clones and is missing some. The repertoire includes 25,000 to 30,000 clones, almost 65% of them detected once, and about 2.5% sits in the top ten. Sequencing was performed on Tregs from blood. This chain connects TRBV7-3 to TRBJ2-1; 10 bases are shared with TRBD2. This TCR was sampled from a woman in her thirties with type 1 diabetes. CDR3 in amino acids: CASSLRASGRFNNEQFF. CDR3 DNA sequence: TGTGCCAGCAGCTTAAGGGCTAGCGGGAGATTTAACAATGAGCAGTTCTTC.